The source of this T cell receptor (beta chain) is a study of cytomegalovirus exposure and HLA in healthy donors. About the research overall: There were nearly 120 million unique TCR beta sequences, drawn from about 179 million T cells, in an earlier analysis.

Comment on this clone: Its antigen is unidentified.

The PCR had 60 Vbeta and 13 Jbeta primers. In the source study's methods: As a later analysis found, there were 70 million to 90 million unique TCR beta chains, of which roughly 11 million were shared. Generated by immunoSEQ multiplex PCR, the TCRdb table keeps only in-frame clones and is missing some. That table supplies the V and J calls and clone size; D and trimming were determined from the DNA. The table has 150,000 to 200,000 clones, approximately 86% seen once. Points from the study as a whole: Rates of TCR association differed by HLA locus in a later analysis, with DRB1 highest and HLA-C lowest. In a later analysis, most CMV-associated TCR beta chains appeared HLA-restricted.

The receptor's source is a woman aged 18-29 years in good health and CMV-seronegative. Sequencing used PBMCs.

CDR3 residues: CASSPTGVPNYGYTF. The DNA for the CDR3 is TGTGCCAGCTCACCTACAGGGGTCCCCAACTATGGCTACACCTTC. The chain recombines TRBV18 with TRBJ1-2; 7 positions match TRBD1. V gave up 3 bases and J gave up 2 bases; unmatched junction bases: 6. The CDR3 spans 15 residues. Germline CDR1 KGHSH, CDR2 LQKENI.